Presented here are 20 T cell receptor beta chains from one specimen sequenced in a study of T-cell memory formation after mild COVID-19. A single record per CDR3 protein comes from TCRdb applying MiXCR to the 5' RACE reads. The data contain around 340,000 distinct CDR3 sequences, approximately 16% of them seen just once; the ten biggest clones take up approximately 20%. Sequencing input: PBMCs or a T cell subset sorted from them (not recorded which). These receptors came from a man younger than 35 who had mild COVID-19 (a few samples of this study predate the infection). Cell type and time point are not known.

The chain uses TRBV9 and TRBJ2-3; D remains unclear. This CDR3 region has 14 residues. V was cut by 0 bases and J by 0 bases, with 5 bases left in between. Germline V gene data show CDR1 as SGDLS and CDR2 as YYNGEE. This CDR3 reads CASSVEGSTDTQYF. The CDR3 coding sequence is TGTGCCAGCAGCGTAGAGGGTAGCACAGATACGCAGTATTTT. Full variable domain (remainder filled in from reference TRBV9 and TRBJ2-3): DSGVTQTPKHLITATGQRVTLRCSPRSGDLSVYWYQQSLDQGLQFLIQYYNGEERAKGNILERFSAQQFPDLHSELNLSSLELGDSALYFCASSVEGSTDTQYFGPGTRLTVL.

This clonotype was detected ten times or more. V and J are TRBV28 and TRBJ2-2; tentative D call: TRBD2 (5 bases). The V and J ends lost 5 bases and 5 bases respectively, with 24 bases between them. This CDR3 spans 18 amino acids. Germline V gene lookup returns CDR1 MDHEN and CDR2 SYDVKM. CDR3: CASSPPGLPRENTGELFF. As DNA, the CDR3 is TGTGCCAGCAGTCCGCCAGGACTCCCACGAGAAAATACCGGGGAGCTGTTTTTT.

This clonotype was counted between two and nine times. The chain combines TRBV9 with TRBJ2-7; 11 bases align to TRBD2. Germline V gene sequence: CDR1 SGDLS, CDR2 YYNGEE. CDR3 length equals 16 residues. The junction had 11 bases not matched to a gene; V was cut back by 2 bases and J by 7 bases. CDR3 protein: CASSVELAGELTEQYF. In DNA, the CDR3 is TGTGCCAGCAGCGTGGAACTAGCGGGGGAGCTTACAGAGCAGTACTTC.

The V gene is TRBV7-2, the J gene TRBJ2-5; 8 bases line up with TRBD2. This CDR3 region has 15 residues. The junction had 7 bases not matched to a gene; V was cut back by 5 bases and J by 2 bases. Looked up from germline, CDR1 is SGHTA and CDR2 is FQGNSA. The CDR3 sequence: CASSMRTSYQETQYF. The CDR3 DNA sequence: TGTGCCAGCAGCATGCGGACTAGCTATCAAGAGACCCAGTACTTC.

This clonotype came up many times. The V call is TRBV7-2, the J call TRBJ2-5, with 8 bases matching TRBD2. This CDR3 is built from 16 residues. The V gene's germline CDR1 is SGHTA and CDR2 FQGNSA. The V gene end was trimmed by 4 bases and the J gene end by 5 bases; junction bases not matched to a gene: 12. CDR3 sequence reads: CASSSTGSGGWETQYF. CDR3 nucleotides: TGTGCCAGCAGCTCTACTGGGAGCGGGGGATGGGAGACCCAGTACTTC.

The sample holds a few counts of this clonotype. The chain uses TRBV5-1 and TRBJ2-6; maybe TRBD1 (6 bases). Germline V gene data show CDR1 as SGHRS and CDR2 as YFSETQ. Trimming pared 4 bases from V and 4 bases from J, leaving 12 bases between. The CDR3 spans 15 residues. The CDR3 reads CASSLTGTGANVLTF. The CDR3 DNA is TGCGCCAGCAGCCTCACAGGGACCGGGGCCAACGTCCTGACTTTC. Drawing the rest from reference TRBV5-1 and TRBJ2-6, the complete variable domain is KAGVTQTPRYLIKTRGQQVTLSCSPISGHRSVSWYQQTPGQGLQFLFEYFSETQRNKGNFPGRFSGRQFSNSRSEMNVSTLELGDSALYLCASSLTGTGANVLTFGAGSRLTVL.

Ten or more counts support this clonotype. The CDR3 region is CASSLDRESGYTF. The CDR3 DNA sequence: TGTGCCAGCAGCCTGGACAGGGAATCTGGCTACACCTTC. The rearrangement uses TRBV5-4 and TRBJ1-2; TRBD1 aligns across 8 bases. CDR1 is SGHNT and CDR2 is YYREEE in the germline V gene (reference sequence). This CDR3 is built from 13 residues. Losses at the gene ends were 4 bases for V and 7 bases for J; bases not matched to a gene: 6.

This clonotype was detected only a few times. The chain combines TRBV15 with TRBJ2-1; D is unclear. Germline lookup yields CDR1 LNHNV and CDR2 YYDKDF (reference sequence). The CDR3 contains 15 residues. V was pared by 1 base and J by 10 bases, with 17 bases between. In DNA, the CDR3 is TGTGCCACCAGCAGAGCAGTAGTAGGGAACGAAGAGCAGTTCTTC. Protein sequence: CATSRAVVGNEEQFF.

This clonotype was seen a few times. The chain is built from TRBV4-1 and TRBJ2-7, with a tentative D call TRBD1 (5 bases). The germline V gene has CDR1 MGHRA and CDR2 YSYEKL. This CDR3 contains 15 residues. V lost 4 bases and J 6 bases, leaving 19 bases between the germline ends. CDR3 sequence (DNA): TGCGCCAGCAGCCCCTTTGCGTCAGGGTTGGGCGAGCAGTACGTC. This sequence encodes CASSPFASGLGEQYV.

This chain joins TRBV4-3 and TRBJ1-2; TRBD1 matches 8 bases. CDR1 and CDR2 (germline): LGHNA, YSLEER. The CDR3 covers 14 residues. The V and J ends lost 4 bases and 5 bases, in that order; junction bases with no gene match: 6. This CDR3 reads CASSPGQGEYGYTF. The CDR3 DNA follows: TGCGCCAGCAGCCCCGGACAGGGCGAGTATGGCTACACCTTC.

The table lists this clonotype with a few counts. This CDR3 reads CASTPRTLSEAFF. The DNA for the CDR3 is TGTGCCAGTACTCCTAGGACCTTAAGTGAAGCTTTCTTT. The chain recombines TRBV19 with TRBJ1-1; the D is unclear. From germline, CDR1 is LNHDA and CDR2 SQIVND (reference sequence). This CDR3 comprises 13 residues. Trimming pared 7 bases from V and 7 bases from J, leaving 16 bases between. The variable domain in full, with the rest retrieved from reference TRBV19 and TRBJ1-1, is DGGITQSPKYLFRKEGQNVTLSCEQNLNHDAMYWYRQDPGQGLRLIYYSQIVNDFQKGDIAEGYSVSREKKESFPLTVTSAQKNPTAFYLCASTPRTLSEAFFGQGTRLTVV.

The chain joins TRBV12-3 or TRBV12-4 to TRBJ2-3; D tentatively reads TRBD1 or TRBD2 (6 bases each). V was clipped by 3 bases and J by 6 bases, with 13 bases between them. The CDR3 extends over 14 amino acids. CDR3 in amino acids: CASSLLGGADTQYF. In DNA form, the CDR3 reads TGTGCCAGCAGTTTGTTGGGGGGCGCCGATACGCAGTATTTT.

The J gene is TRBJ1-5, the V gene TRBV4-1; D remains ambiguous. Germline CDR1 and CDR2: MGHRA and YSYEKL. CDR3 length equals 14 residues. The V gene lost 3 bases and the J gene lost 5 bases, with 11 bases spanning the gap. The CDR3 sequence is CASSQTSADQPQHF. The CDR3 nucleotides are TGCGCCAGCAGCCAGACCTCGGCGGATCAGCCCCAGCATTTT.

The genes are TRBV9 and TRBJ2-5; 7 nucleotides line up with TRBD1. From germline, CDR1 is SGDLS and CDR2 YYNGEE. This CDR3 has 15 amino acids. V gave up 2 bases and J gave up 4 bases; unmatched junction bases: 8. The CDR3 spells CASSVRGGVRETQYF. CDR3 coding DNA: TGTGCCAGCAGCGTCAGAGGGGGCGTGAGAGAGACCCAGTACTTC.

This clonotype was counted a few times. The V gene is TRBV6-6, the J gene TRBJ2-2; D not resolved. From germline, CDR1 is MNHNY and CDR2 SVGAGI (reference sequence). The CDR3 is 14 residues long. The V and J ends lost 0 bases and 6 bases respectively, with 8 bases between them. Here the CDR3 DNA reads TGTGCCAGCAGTTACTCAGGAAGACCCGGGGAGCTGTTTTTT. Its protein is CASSYSGRPGELFF.

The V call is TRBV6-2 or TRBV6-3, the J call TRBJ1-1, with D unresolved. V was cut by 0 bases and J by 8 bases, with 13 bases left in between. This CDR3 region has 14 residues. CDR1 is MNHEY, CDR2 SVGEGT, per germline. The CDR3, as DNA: TGTGCCAGCAGTTACTCGTATGAAAGCCCCGAAGCTTTCTTT. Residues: CASSYSYESPEAFF.

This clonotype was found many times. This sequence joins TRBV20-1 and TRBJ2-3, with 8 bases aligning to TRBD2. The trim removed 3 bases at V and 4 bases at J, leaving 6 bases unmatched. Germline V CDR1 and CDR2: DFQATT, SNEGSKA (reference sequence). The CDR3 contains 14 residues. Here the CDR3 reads CSARMSGGADTQYF. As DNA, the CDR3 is TGCAGTGCTAGGATGAGCGGGGGTGCAGATACGCAGTATTTT.

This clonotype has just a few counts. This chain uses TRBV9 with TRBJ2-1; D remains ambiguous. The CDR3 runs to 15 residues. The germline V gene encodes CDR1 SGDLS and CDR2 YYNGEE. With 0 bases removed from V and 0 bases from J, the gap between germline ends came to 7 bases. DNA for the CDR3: TGTGCCAGCAGCGTAGCGCCGAGCTCCTACAATGAGCAGTTCTTC. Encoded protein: CASSVAPSSYNEQFF.

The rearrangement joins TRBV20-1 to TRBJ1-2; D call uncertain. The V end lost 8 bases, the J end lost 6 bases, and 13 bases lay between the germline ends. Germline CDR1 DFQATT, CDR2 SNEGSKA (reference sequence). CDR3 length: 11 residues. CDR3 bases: TGCAGTACCGCAGCCCAGGATGGCTACACCTTC. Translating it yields CSTAAQDGYTF.

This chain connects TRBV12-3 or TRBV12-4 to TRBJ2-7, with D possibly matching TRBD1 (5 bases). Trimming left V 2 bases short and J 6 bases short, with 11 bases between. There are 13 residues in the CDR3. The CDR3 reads CASSLSPGSEQYF. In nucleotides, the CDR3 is TGTGCCAGCAGTTTATCTCCAGGGTCCGAGCAGTACTTC.